One TCR beta chain is described in this entry. TCRdb keeps only in-frame clones here, not all; method: immunoSEQ multiplex PCR. Among tens of thousands of clones listed, 65% to 85% were seen once. This entry comes from a study of OX40 agonist ivuxolimab in advanced cancers. Overall study context: Males comprised around 78% of the group, whose mean age was 60 years (range roughly 20 to 85).

The V gene end was trimmed by 4 bases and the J gene end by 5 bases; junction bases not matched to a gene: 6. CDR1 is SSHAT and CDR2 is FNYEAQ in the germline V gene (reference sequence). The CDR3 contains 15 residues. Sequenced here: CD4+ or CD8+ T cells sorted from blood, sampled in a trial of the OX40 agonist ivuxolimab. The V gene is TRBV7-7, the J gene TRBJ2-2; TRBD1 matches at 8 bases. This clonotype was obtained from an adult with an advanced solid tumor such as melanoma, head and neck, liver or kidney cancer. This chain's CDR3 is CASSSDRVITGELFF. The CDR3 coding sequence is TGTGCCAGCAGCTCGGACAGGGTGATTACCGGGGAGCTGTTTTTT. The whole variable domain, remainder taken from reference TRBV7-7 and TRBJ2-2, is GAGVSQSPRYKVTKRGQDVTLRCDPISSHATLYWYQQALGQGPEFLTYFNYEAQPDKSGLPSDRFSAERPEGSISTLTIQRTEQRDSAMYRCASSSDRVITGELFFGEGSRLTVL.